Following are 2 T cell receptor beta chains from one sample sequenced in a study of T-cell memory formation after mild COVID-19. TCRdb used MiXCR to reprocess the 5' RACE reads, holding one entry per CDR3 protein. The table shows around 150,000 distinct CDR3 sequences, with approximately 15% occurring only once. The sequencing input was PBMCs or a T cell subset sorted from them (not recorded which). The origin of the receptors is an adult woman who had mild COVID-19 (a few samples of this study predate the infection). Cell type and time point are not known.

CDR3 nucleotide sequence: TGTGCCAGCAGCGCCGGGACAGGTCTTACAGATACGCAGTATTTT. Amino acids: CASSAGTGLTDTQYF. The chain joins TRBV11-2 to TRBJ2-3, with 8 bases that match TRBD1. J was trimmed by 3 bases and V by 5 bases; bases with no gene match: 7. Germline assignment: CDR1 SGHAT and CDR2 FQNNGV. The CDR3 length is 15 residues.

The rearrangement links TRBV29-1 to TRBJ2-1; TRBD2 aligns across 8 bases. The CDR3 is 14 amino acids. After removal of 7 bases from V and 3 bases from J, the junction contained 8 bases not matched to a gene. Germline CDR1 SQVTM, CDR2 ANQGSEA. The CDR3 bases are TGCAGCGGAATTAGCGGGGTGGTCTACAATGAGCAGTTCTTC. Protein sequence: CSGISGVVYNEQFF.